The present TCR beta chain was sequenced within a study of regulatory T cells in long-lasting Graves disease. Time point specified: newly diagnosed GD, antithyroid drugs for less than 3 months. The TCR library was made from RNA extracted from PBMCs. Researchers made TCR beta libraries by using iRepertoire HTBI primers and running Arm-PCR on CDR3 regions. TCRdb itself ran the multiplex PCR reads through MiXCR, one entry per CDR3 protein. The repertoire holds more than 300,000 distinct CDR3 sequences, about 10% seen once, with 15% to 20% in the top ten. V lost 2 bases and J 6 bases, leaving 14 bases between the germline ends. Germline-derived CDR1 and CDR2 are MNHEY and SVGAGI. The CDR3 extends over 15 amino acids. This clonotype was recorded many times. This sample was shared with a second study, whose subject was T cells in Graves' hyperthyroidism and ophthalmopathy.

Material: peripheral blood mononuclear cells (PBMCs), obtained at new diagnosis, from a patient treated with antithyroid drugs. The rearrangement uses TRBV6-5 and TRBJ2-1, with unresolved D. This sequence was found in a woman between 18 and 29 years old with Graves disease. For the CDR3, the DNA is TGTGCCAGCAGTTACATATCTGGCAGGATCAATGAGCAGTTCTTC. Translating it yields CASSYISGRINEQFF.